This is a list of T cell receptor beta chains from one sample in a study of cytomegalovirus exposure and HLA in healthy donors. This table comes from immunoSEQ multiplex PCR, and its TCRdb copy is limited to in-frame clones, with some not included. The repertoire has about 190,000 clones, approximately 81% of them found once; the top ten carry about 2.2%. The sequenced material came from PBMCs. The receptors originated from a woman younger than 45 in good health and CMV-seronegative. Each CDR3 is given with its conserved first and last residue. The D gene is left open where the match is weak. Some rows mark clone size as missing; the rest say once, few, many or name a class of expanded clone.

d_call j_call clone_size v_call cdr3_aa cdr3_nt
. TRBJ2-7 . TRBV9 CASSVRENTYEQYF TGTGCCAGCAGCGTCCGGGAAAATACCTACGAGCAGTACTTC
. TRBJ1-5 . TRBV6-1 CASSERTTTSVREPQHF TGTGCCAGCAGTGAACGGACTACGACAAGCGTTAGGGAGCCCCAGCATTTT
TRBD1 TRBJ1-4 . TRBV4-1 CASSRQGVGTNEKLFF TGCGCCAGCAGCAGACAGGGTGTTGGCACTAATGAAAAACTGTTTTTT
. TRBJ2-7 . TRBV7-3 CASSLATGSSYEQYF TGTGCCAGCAGCCTAGCCACCGGGAGCTCCTACGAGCAGTACTTC
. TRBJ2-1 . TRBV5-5 CASSEQGPSYNEQFF TGTGCCAGCAGCGAACAGGGCCCCTCCTACAATGAGCAGTTCTTC
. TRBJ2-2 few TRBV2 CASSLIGATGELFF TGTGCCAGCAGCCTCATAGGGGCCACCGGGGAGCTGTTTTTT
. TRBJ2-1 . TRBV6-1 CASSNYGQLNEQFF TGTGCCAGCAGTAATTATGGACAGCTTAATGAGCAGTTCTTC
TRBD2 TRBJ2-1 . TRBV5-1 CASRVGRPGGSEQFF TGCGCCAGCAGAGTGGGGCGACCGGGGGGTTCGGAGCAGTTCTTC
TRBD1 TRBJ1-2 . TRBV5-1 CASSLGDRANYGYTF TGCGCCAGCAGCTTGGGGGACAGGGCTAACTATGGCTACACCTTC
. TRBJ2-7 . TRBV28 CASAVPGTYEQYF TGTGCCAGCGCGGTCCCTGGTACCTACGAGCAGTACTTC
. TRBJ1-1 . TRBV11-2 CASSQGQRDTEAFF TGTGCCAGCAGCCAAGGACAGAGAGACACTGAAGCTTTCTTT
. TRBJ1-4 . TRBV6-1 CASSERPGNEKLFF TGTGCCAGCAGTGAAAGGCCGGGAAATGAAAAACTGTTTTTT
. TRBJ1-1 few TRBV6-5 CASSGSLNTEAFF TGTGCCAGCAGTGGCAGTTTGAACACTGAAGCTTTCTTT
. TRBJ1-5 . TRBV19 CASNHRENQPQHF TGTGCCAGTAACCACCGGGAGAATCAGCCCCAGCATTTT
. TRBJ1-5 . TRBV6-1 CASSELWGGGIQPQHF TGTGCCAGCAGTGAATTGTGGGGGGGCGGCATTCAGCCCCAGCATTTT
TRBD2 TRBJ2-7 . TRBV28 CASRASGGAGGYEQYF TGTGCCAGCAGGGCTAGCGGGGGGGCAGGAGGATACGAGCAGTACTTC
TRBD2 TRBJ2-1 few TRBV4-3 CASSQDKGTSHYNEQFF TGCGCCAGCAGCCAAGATAAAGGGACTAGCCATTACAATGAGCAGTTCTTC
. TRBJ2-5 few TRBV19 CASSIGGETQYF TGTGCCAGTAGTATTGGGGGGGAGACCCAGTACTTC
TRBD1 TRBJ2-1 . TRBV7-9 CASSSLGGGSYNEQFF TGTGCCAGCAGCTCTCTAGGGGGCGGCTCCTACAATGAGCAGTTCTTC
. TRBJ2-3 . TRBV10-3 CAISSRDSADTQYF TGTGCCATCAGTTCCCGGGACTCGGCAGATACGCAGTATTTT
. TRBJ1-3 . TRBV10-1 CASSRTASGNTIYF TGCGCCAGCAGTCGGACAGCCTCTGGAAACACCATATATTTT
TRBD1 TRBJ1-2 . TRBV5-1 CASSPGQGTLNYGYTF TGCGCCAGCAGCCCCGGACAGGGGACCTTGAACTATGGCTACACCTTC
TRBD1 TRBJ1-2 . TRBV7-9 CASSFRTGHGYTF TGTGCCAGCAGCTTCCGGACAGGGCATGGCTACACCTTC
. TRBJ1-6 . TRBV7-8 CASSFLRDPLHF TGTGCCAGCAGCTTCCTCAGGGATCCCCTCCACTTT
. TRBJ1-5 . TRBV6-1 CASSTTGFNQPQHF TGTGCCAGCAGTACCACAGGGTTCAATCAGCCCCAGCATTTT
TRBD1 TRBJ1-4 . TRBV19 CARYRGRVEKLFF TGTGCCAGGTACAGGGGGCGCGTTGAAAAACTGTTTTTT
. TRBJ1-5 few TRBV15 CATSRAHGQGIRNQPQHF TGTGCCACCAGCAGAGCCCACGGGCAGGGGATTCGCAATCAGCCCCAGCATTTT
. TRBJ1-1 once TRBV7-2 CASSLQGNTEAFF TGTGCCAGCAGCCTACAGGGGAACACTGAAGCTTTCTTT
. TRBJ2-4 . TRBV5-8 CASRGGEDSQYF TGTGCCAGCAGGGGGGGGGAGGACAGTCAGTACTTC
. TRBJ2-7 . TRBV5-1 CASSFPGDEQYF TGCGCCAGCAGCTTTCCAGGGGACGAGCAGTACTTC
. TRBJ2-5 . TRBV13 CASSFRLRHQETQYF TGTGCCAGCAGCTTCAGACTTCGGCACCAAGAGACCCAGTACTTC
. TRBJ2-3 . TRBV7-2 CASSLAGAKQYF TGTGCCAGCAGCTTAGCGGGGGCCAAGCAGTATTTT
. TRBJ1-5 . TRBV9 CASSAGSDYSNQPQHF TGTGCCAGCAGCGCAGGATCGGATTATAGCAATCAGCCCCAGCATTTT
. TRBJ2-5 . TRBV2 CASSEGRLSVLETQYF TGTGCCAGCAGTGAGGGGCGTCTGTCAGTATTAGAGACCCAGTACTTC
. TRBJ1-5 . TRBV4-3 CASSQDAAGDGNQPQHF TGCGCCAGCAGCCAAGATGCGGCAGGGGACGGCAATCAGCCCCAGCATTTT
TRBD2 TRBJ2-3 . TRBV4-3 CASSQDRGSGGAPDTQYF TGCGCCAGCAGCCAAGATCGGGGTAGCGGGGGGGCCCCAGATACGCAGTATTTT
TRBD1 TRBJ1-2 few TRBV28 CASSSGTGILGYTF TGTGCCAGCAGTTCCGGGACAGGGATTCTCGGCTACACCTTC
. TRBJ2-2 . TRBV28 CASSLSGQGWAGELFF TGTGCCAGCAGTTTATCTGGCCAGGGGTGGGCCGGGGAGCTGTTTTTT
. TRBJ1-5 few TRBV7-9 CASSLLGQDNQPQHF TGTGCCAGCAGCTTACTTGGCCAGGACAATCAGCCCCAGCATTTT
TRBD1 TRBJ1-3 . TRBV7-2 CASSSEPGGTGNTIYF TGTGCCAGCAGCTCCGAACCAGGGGGAACTGGAAACACCATATATTTT
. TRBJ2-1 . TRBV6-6 CASSYAQGSPYNEQFF TGTGCCAGCAGTTACGCCCAGGGGTCGCCGTACAATGAGCAGTTCTTC
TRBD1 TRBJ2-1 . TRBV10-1 CASRDRPGTGGNEQFF TGCGCCAGCAGGGACAGACCCGGGACAGGAGGCAATGAGCAGTTCTTC
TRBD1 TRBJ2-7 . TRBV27 CASSLPGQQRFEQYF TGTGCCAGCAGTTTACCGGGACAGCAAAGGTTCGAGCAGTACTTC
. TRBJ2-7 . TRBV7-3 CSSSLTGTGTNYEQYF TGTTCCAGCAGCTTAACGGGCACAGGGACTAACTACGAGCAGTACTTC
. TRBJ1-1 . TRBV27 CASSFQGSANTEAFF TGTGCCAGCAGTTTTCAGGGCAGCGCGAACACTGAAGCTTTCTTT
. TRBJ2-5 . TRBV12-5 CASGLVRLHPGTQYF TGTGCTAGTGGTTTGGTAAGGCTACACCCGGGGACCCAGTACTTC
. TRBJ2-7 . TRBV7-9 CSSSLALARSYEQYF TGTTCCAGCAGCTTAGCCCTAGCGCGTTCCTACGAGCAGTACTTC
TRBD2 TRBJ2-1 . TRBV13 CASSPREGKQFF TGTGCCAGCAGTCCGAGGGAGGGAAAGCAGTTCTTC
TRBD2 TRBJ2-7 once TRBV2 CASSRTSGHYEQYF TGTGCCAGCAGTCGGACTAGCGGGCACTACGAGCAGTACTTC
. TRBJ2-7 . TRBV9 CASSLERDTSYEQYF TGTGCCAGCAGCTTAGAACGGGACACCTCCTACGAGCAGTACTTC
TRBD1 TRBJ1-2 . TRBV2 CASRTGGQNYGYTF TGTGCCAGCAGGACAGGGGGACAAAACTATGGCTACACCTTC
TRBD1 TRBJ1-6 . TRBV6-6 CASRIDRVDNSPLHF TGTGCCAGCAGAATAGACAGGGTGGATAATTCACCCCTCCACTTT
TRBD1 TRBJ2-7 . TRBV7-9 CSSSLGQGLLEQYF TGTTCCAGCAGCTTGGGACAGGGACTCCTCGAGCAGTACTTC
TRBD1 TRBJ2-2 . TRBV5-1 CASSPTGINTGELFF TGCGCCAGCAGCCCGACAGGGATTAACACCGGGGAGCTGTTTTTT
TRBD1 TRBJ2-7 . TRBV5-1 CASSGQGYEQYF TGCGCCAGCAGCGGACAGGGTTACGAGCAGTACTTC
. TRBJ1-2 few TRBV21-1 CASSVRAKLQINYGYTF TGTGCCAGCAGCGTCCGAGCAAAATTACAGATTAACTATGGCTACACCTTC
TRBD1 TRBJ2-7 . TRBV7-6 CASSFSVPGGMVYEQYF TGTGCCAGCAGCTTTAGCGTTCCAGGGGGAATGGTCTACGAGCAGTACTTC
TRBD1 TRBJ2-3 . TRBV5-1 CASSLGTGGADTQYF TGCGCCAGCAGCTTGGGAACAGGGGGCGCAGATACGCAGTATTTT
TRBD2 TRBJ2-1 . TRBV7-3 CASSRLADMNNEQFF TGTGCCAGCAGCCGACTAGCGGATATGAACAATGAGCAGTTCTTC